This entry lists 19 T cell receptor beta chains sequenced from one sample in a study of regulatory T cells in long-lasting Graves disease (TCRdb year 2021). Library creation used multiplex PCR. TCRdb names Illumina HiSeq 4000 as the instrument used. iRepertoire HTBI primers and Arm-PCR amplification of CDR3 regions were used to construct TCR beta libraries. TCRdb applied fastp at Q25 and MiXCR to the public reads, then kept only in-frame beta chains. Entries that share a CDR3 protein sequence are merged under the most common genes and DNA. This sample has 700,000 or so distinct CDR3 sequences in its table, and 25% to 35% of those were observed once. Under 50% of the sample lies in the top ten. Interpreted using the paper, the time point label stands for: persistent/refractory GD, antithyroid drugs over 5 years with positive TRAb. For both TCR sequencing and RNA sequencing, RNA was extracted from PBMCs using TRIzol.

The sample here was peripheral blood mononuclear cells (PBMCs), taken when the disease was refractory, from a patient treated with antithyroid drugs. The receptors derive from a female donor with Graves disease.

This clonotype was found a few times. This chain joins TRBV6-2 or TRBV6-3 and TRBJ1-5; the D gene is possibly TRBD1 (5 bases). In germline, CDR1 is MNHEY, CDR2 SVGEGT. Trimming left V 5 bases short and J 1 base short, with 12 bases between. This CDR3 is built from 15 residues. The CDR3 reads CASSDLGVSNQPQHF. The CDR3 DNA sequence: TGTGCCAGCAGTGATCTAGGGGTCAGCAATCAGCCCCAGCATTTT.

In its sample, this clonotype was seen a few times. CDR3 protein: CASSFGRGGDTEAFF. In nucleotides, the CDR3 is TGCGCCAGCAGCTTCGGTCGTGGGGGGGACACTGAAGCTTTCTTT. This chain uses TRBV5-1 with TRBJ1-1, with D maybe TRBD1 (5 bases). V lost 2 bases to trimming and J lost 3 bases, with 14 bases between them. Germline lookup yields CDR1 SGHRS and CDR2 YFSETQ. The CDR3 length is 15 residues.

The table lists this clonotype with a few counts. V is TRBV10-3 and J is TRBJ1-3; the D gene is possibly TRBD1 (6 bases). This CDR3 region has 16 residues. Germline V gives CDR1 ENHRY, CDR2 SYGVKD. Trimming took 2 bases from V and 0 from J, leaving 11 bases between them. The CDR3 DNA sequence: TGTGCCATCAGTGAGGCTGGACAGAGCTCTGGAAACACCATATATTTT. Protein: CAISEAGQSSGNTIYF.

The rearrangement uses TRBV28 and TRBJ2-1; D is undetermined. Germline V CDR1 and CDR2: MDHEN, SYDVKM. V was pared by 5 bases and J by 9 bases, with 11 bases between. There are 12 residues in the CDR3. CDR3 nucleotides: TGTGCCAGCAGTATTCCTGGCGGTGAGCAGTTCTTC. As protein: CASSIPGGEQFF.

This clonotype was seen many times. This chain links TRBV28 with TRBJ1-1; no clear D. The germline CDR1 and CDR2 sequences are MDHEN and SYDVKM. The CDR3 loop spans 14 amino acids. V shed 10 bases and J shed 3 bases, with 18 bases lying between them. CDR3 region: CATDTGSYDTEAFF. The CDR3 nucleotides read TGTGCCACCGACACTGGGTCTTATGACACTGAAGCTTTCTTT.

This clonotype was counted many times. The chain has TRBV10-3 and TRBJ2-5; D possibly uses TRBD1 or TRBD2 (6 bases each). Germline V gene sequence: CDR1 ENHRY, CDR2 SYGVKD. V shed 3 bases and J shed 4 bases, with 9 bases lying between them. This CDR3 comprises 13 residues. The CDR3 loop reads CAISDRGGETQYF. For the CDR3, the DNA is TGTGCCATCAGTGACAGGGGAGGAGAGACCCAGTACTTC.

The CDR3 loop reads CSASRGGSLNYGYTF. DNA for the CDR3: TGCAGTGCGAGCCGGGGTGGGAGCCTTAACTATGGCTACACCTTC. The chain couples TRBV20-1 to TRBJ1-2; D is unclear. The CDR3 spans 15 residues. With 6 bases removed from V and 1 base from J, the gap between germline ends came to 18 bases. Germline V gives CDR1 DFQATT, CDR2 SNEGSKA (reference sequence).

At least ten counts were recorded for this clonotype. V usage is TRBV27 and J usage is TRBJ1-5; D ambiguous. The V and J ends lost 8 bases and 3 bases respectively, with 11 bases between them. The CDR3 is 13 residues long. The germline V gene has CDR1 MNHEY and CDR2 SMNVEV (reference sequence). CDR3 DNA: TGTGCCAGCGCAACAGCTTACAATCAGCCCCAGCATTTT. It encodes CASATAYNQPQHF.

Points on this clonotype: This could be a read error, since a much larger clone is one nucleotide away. The chain links TRBV28 to TRBJ1-5; 9 bases match TRBD1. The J call may be wrong; the DNA end is better matched by TRBJ2-3. The V gene's germline CDR1 is MDHEN and CDR2 SYDVKM. The CDR3 is made up of 14 amino acids. CDR3 sequence: CASSLGQGKQPQYF. CDR3 coding DNA: TGTGCCAGCAGTTTAGGACAGGGGAAGCAGCCCCAGTATTTT.

This clonotype appeared many times. This chain connects TRBV2 to TRBJ2-5; TRBD1 might be the D (6 bases). Germline V CDR1 and CDR2: SNHLY, FYNNEI. V dropped 6 bases and J dropped 4 bases, with 9 bases sitting between them. The length of the CDR3 is 12 residues. CDR3 DNA sequence: TGTGCCAGCAGCGTCAGGGGAGAGACCCAGTACTTC. This sequence encodes CASSVRGETQYF.

This clonotype was picked up many times. The chain has TRBV3-1 and TRBJ1-1, with no clear D. Trimming stripped 1 base from V and 10 bases from J, with 7 bases between. CDR1 is LGHDT, CDR2 YNNKEL, per germline (reference sequence). CDR3 length equals 11 residues. The CDR3 loop reads CASSQGLTAFF. CDR3 nucleotide sequence: TGTGCCAGCAGCCAAGGGCTGACAGCTTTCTTT. The entire variable domain, with the rest obtained from reference TRBV3-1 and TRBJ1-1, is as follows: DTAVSQTPKYLVTQMGNDKSIKCEQNLGHDTMYWYKQDSKKFLKIMFSYNNKELIINETVPNRFSPKSPDKAHLNLHINSLELGDSAVYFCASSQGLTAFFGQGTRLTVV.

This chain links TRBV6-2 or TRBV6-3 with TRBJ2-5; 12 nucleotides match TRBD2. Trimming at V came to 8 bases and at J to 5 bases, leaving 9 bases not matched to a gene. The CDR3 is made up of 15 amino acids. Looked up from germline, CDR1 is MNHEY and CDR2 is SVGEGT. Written as DNA, the CDR3 is TGTGCCAGCCCTAGACTAGCGGGAGATTCGGAGACCCAGTACTTC. This translates into CASPRLAGDSETQYF.

The V call is TRBV3-1, the J call TRBJ2-4, with a tentative D call TRBD1 (5 bases). Germline lookup yields CDR1 LGHDT and CDR2 YNNKEL (reference sequence). This CDR3 spans 16 amino acids. V lost 2 bases to trimming and J lost 0 bases, with 11 bases between them. DNA of the CDR3: TGTGCCAGCAGCCAAAACGACAGATTAGCCAAAAACATTCAGTACTTC. It specifies CASSQNDRLAKNIQYF.

The V call is TRBV30, the J call TRBJ1-1; D possibly corresponds to TRBD1 (5 bases). The CDR3 has 18 residues. Germline CDR1 is GTSNPN and CDR2 is SVGIG (reference sequence). Trimming stripped 4 bases from V and 1 base from J, with 25 bases between. The CDR3 is CAWINRGRVEWPNTEAFF. The CDR3 DNA is TGTGCCTGGATCAATCGGGGGAGGGTTGAGTGGCCGAACACTGAAGCTTTCTTT. Variable domain in full (rest from reference TRBV30 and TRBJ1-1): SQTIHQWPATLVQPVGSPLSLECTVEGTSNPNLYWYRQAAGRGLQLLFYSVGIGQISSEVPQNLSASRPQDRQFILSSKKLLLSDSGFYLCAWINRGRVEWPNTEAFFGQGTRLTVV.

The chain uses TRBV10-2 and TRBJ2-3; 8 bases fit TRBD2. Germline V CDR1 and CDR2: WSHSY, SAAADI. After removal of 6 bases from V and 3 bases from J, the junction contained 17 bases not matched to a gene. The CDR3 is made up of 18 amino acids. DNA for the CDR3: TGCGCCAGCAGCACAACCAGGACTAGCCGGAGGGAGACAGATACGCAGTATTTT. Residues: CASSTTRTSRRETDTQYF.

This clonotype was seen many times. The chain carries TRBV6-2 or TRBV6-3 and TRBJ1-2; D unresolved. Trimming stripped 5 bases from V and 0 bases from J, with 7 bases between. This CDR3 spans 13 amino acids. The germline V gene has CDR1 MNHEY and CDR2 SVGEGT. CDR3 protein: CASSPGANYGYTF. CDR3 in DNA: TGTGCCAGCAGTCCGGGAGCTAACTATGGCTACACCTTC.

Of note for this clonotype: One end of the junction fails to match germline, which may point to a read error. The genes are TRBV7-9 and TRBJ1-2, with D tentatively TRBD1 (5 bases). Germline CDR1 and CDR2: SEHNR and FQNEAQ (reference sequence). The CDR3 loop spans 16 amino acids. CDR3 region: CASSLDWGGVNYGNTF. The CDR3 DNA is TGTGCCAGCAGCTTAGATTGGGGCGGAGTCAACTATGGCAACACCTTC.

This clonotype was seen only a few times. The V call is TRBV6-1, the J call TRBJ2-7; maybe TRBD1 (6 bases). CDR1 is MNHNS, CDR2 SASEGT, per germline. Trimming cost V 6 bases and J 2 bases, with 14 bases left between them. CDR3 length: 14 residues. CDR3 DNA sequence: TGTGCCAGCAGACTACAGGGTTTCGCCTACGAGCAGTACTTC. Its translation: CASRLQGFAYEQYF.

This clonotype was seen a single time. The chain couples TRBV14 to TRBJ2-5, with 12 nucleotides matching TRBD2. This CDR3 has 19 amino acids. The ends lost 0 bases at V and 3 bases at J; junction bases unmatched: 11. The germline gives CDR1 SGHDN, CDR2 FVKESK. CDR3 in DNA: TGTGCCAGCAGCCAAGATTACCTAGCGGGAGGGCCGCGGAAAGAGACCCAGTACTTC. Translation gives CASSQDYLAGGPRKETQYF.